This entry lists 31 T cell receptor beta chains sequenced from one sample in a study of T cell responses to AZD1222 COVID-19 vaccine listed by TCRdb under 2021. The intended sense of this specimen's time point label: baseline before first vaccination. Libraries were constructed by the immunoSEQ multiplex PCR assay. In TCRdb, the immuneACCESS table is reduced to in-frame sequences with V and J assigned. These tables do not hold every clone; where another copy was compared, an unresolved V gene accounts for under half, and the others remain unexplained. The sample contains approximately 140,000 clones, about 93% of them found a single time. The ten largest make up 1.9% of the sample. This specimen consisted of peripheral blood, obtained on day 0 of AZD1222 vaccination. All receptors come from an adult in good health.

CDR3 sequence: CASSLGDQPQHF. The CDR3 DNA sequence: TGTGCCAGCAGCTTGGGGGATCAGCCCCAGCATTTT. V usage is TRBV5-6 and J usage is TRBJ1-5, with D unresolved. The CDR3 contains 12 residues. Germline values: CDR1 SGHDT, CDR2 YYEEEE. With 0 bases removed from V and 5 bases from J, the gap between germline ends came to 3 bases.

About this clone itself: Other DNA sequences in this sample translate to the same CDR3. The rearrangement joins TRBV7-2 to TRBJ1-1; TRBD1 matches 10 bases. This CDR3 comprises 14 residues. Trimming took 6 bases from V and 4 from J; bases not matched to a gene: 5. Germline V gives CDR1 SGHTA, CDR2 FQGNSA. DNA of the CDR3: TGTGCCAGCAGTTTGGACAGGGGGGGCACTGAAGCTTTCTTT. It yields the protein CASSLDRGGTEAFF.

In nucleotides, the CDR3 is TGTGCCAGCAGCCAAGACGCAGGGAGGGAAGGCTACACCTTC. This sequence encodes CASSQDAGREGYTF. V gene TRBV4-2 combines with J gene TRBJ1-2; possibly TRBD1 for D (5 bases). This CDR3 is built from 14 residues. CDR1 LGHNA and CDR2 YNFKEQ come from the germline V gene. Trimming shortened V by 0 bases and J by 8 bases, and 13 bases separated the two germline ends.

The V and J genes are TRBV5-8 and TRBJ1-6; D is possibly TRBD1 (5 bases). The CDR3 is 16 residues long. Germline-derived CDR1 and CDR2 are SGHTS and YDEGEE. Trimming removed 0 bases from V and 6 bases from J, with 13 bases in between. CDR3 sequence: CASSLGSGSSNSPLHF. As DNA, the CDR3 is TGTGCCAGCAGCTTGGGGTCAGGGTCAAGTAATTCACCCCTCCACTTT.

DNA of the CDR3: TGTGCCAGCAGTGGGCAGGGGGTGAACACCGGGGAGCTGTTTTTT. Translated: CASSGQGVNTGELFF. The chain recombines TRBV2 with TRBJ2-2, with 7 nucleotides matching TRBD1. CDR3 length: 15 residues. Germline CDR1 is SNHLY and CDR2 is FYNNEI. The J segment lost 1 base and the V segment lost 4 bases, leaving 3 bases of the junction unmatched.

The table lists this clone with a few counts. The rearrangement joins TRBV5-1 to TRBJ2-3; 7 bases align to TRBD1. The CDR3 is 15 amino acids. Per the germline V gene, CDR1 is SGHRS and CDR2 is YFSETQ. The J segment lost 0 bases and the V segment lost 4 bases, leaving 5 bases of the junction unmatched. CDR3 region: CASSRQGSSTDTQYF. The CDR3 DNA is TGCGCCAGCAGCCGACAGGGATCTAGCACAGATACGCAGTATTTT.

CDR3 sequence (DNA): TGTGCCAGCAGTGAAACAGGGGAGTTTCAGCCCCAGCATTTT. This translates into CASSETGEFQPQHF. This chain joins TRBV2 and TRBJ1-5, with TRBD1 matching 7 bases. V was pared by 2 bases and J by 6 bases, with 4 bases of the junction left unmatched. CDR1 is SNHLY and CDR2 is FYNNEI in the germline V gene. The CDR3 length is 14 residues.

The gene calls are TRBV7-6 and TRBJ1-5; 11 bases align to TRBD1. CDR1 and CDR2 from the germline V gene are SGHVS and FNYEAQ. The CDR3 length is 14 residues. Losses at the gene ends were 5 bases for V and 7 bases for J; bases not matched to a gene: 4. The chain's CDR3 is CASSHGQGAQPQHF. In DNA form, the CDR3 reads TGTGCCAGCAGCCATGGACAGGGGGCCCAGCCCCAGCATTTT.

The chain uses TRBV7-2 and TRBJ2-7, with 11 bases aligning to TRBD2. J was trimmed by 7 bases and V by 0 bases; bases with no gene match: 5. The CDR3 spans 15 residues. Germline CDR1 SGHTA, CDR2 FQGNSA. The CDR3 sequence: CASSLAALAGGEQYF. CDR3 coding DNA: TGTGCCAGCAGCTTAGCTGCCCTAGCGGGGGGAGAGCAGTACTTC.

The gene calls are TRBV2 and TRBJ1-2; D is uncertain. V lost 7 bases and J 3 bases, leaving 6 bases between the germline ends. CDR3 size: 11 residues. Germline V CDR1 and CDR2: SNHLY, FYNNEI. The CDR3 region is CASMADYGYTF. The CDR3, as DNA: TGTGCCAGCATGGCGGACTATGGCTACACCTTC.

This chain links TRBV5-1 with TRBJ2-5; 9 nucleotides align to TRBD1. Germline V gives CDR1 SGHRS, CDR2 YFSETQ. The length of the CDR3 is 15 residues. The J segment lost 5 bases and the V segment lost 4 bases, leaving 9 bases of the junction unmatched. For the CDR3, the DNA is TGCGCCAGCAGCGCCGCTACAGGGGGCCTGGAGACCCAGTACTTC. Protein product: CASSAATGGLETQYF.

The V gene is TRBV14, the J gene TRBJ1-4; TRBD1 aligns across 7 bases. Per germline, CDR1 SGHDN and CDR2 FVKESK. The CDR3 sequence is 15 residues long. The trim removed 2 bases at V and 2 bases at J, leaving 2 bases unmatched. Written as DNA, the CDR3 is TGTGCCAGCAGCCAAACAGGGGCCACTAATGAAAAACTGTTTTTT. It is translated as CASSQTGATNEKLFF.

The chain links TRBV7-6 to TRBJ2-2; 7 bases fit TRBD1. J lost 2 bases, V lost 1 base, and 7 bases had no gene match. Germline loops: CDR1 SGHVS, CDR2 FNYEAQ. The CDR3 runs to 17 residues. The CDR3 spells CASSLGRGTVNTGELFF. CDR3 in DNA: TGTGCCAGCAGCTTAGGCAGGGGGACAGTTAACACCGGGGAGCTGTTTTTT.

The chain links TRBV2 to TRBJ1-6; the D is unclear. The CDR3 is made up of 15 amino acids. V shed 3 bases and J shed 12 bases, with 18 bases lying between them. Germline lookup yields CDR1 SNHLY and CDR2 FYNNEI. The chain's CDR3 is CASSDRLTSVGPLHF. Written as DNA, the CDR3 is TGTGCCAGCAGTGATCGACTGACCTCGGTGGGACCCCTCCACTTT.

The chain couples TRBV5-4 to TRBJ2-2; D not resolved. V lost 5 bases and J 4 bases, leaving 9 bases between the germline ends. This CDR3 is built from 13 residues. Looked up from germline, CDR1 is SGHNT and CDR2 is YYREEE (reference sequence). DNA for the CDR3: TGTGCCAGCAGTAGGGCCGCCACCGGGGAGCTGTTTTTT. Translating gives CASSRAATGELFF.

CDR3 DNA: TGTGCCAGCAGCCCGAGCGGGAGGAGCTCCTACGAGCAGTACTTC. Encoded protein: CASSPSGRSSYEQYF. V and J are TRBV6-2 or TRBV6-3 and TRBJ2-7, with TRBD2 matching over 9 bases. V lost 6 bases to trimming and J lost 0 bases; unmatched junction nucleotides: 6. CDR1 is MNHEY, CDR2 SVGEGT, per germline. The CDR3 totals 15 residues.

The chain joins TRBV2 to TRBJ1-4; possibly TRBD1 for D (5 bases). Germline V gene data show CDR1 as SNHLY and CDR2 as FYNNEI. Deletions cut 0 bases from V and 5 bases from J, with 10 bases between. The CDR3 has 15 amino acids. This CDR3 reads CASSEAVGGNEKLFF. In DNA, the CDR3 is TGTGCCAGCAGTGAAGCGGTTGGGGGGAATGAAAAACTGTTTTTT.

The gene calls are TRBV9 and TRBJ2-2; TRBD1 or TRBD2 may be the D gene (5 bases each). This CDR3 has 16 amino acids. Between the trimmed V and J ends, which lost 0 bases and 5 bases, there was a span of 14 bases. CDR1 and CDR2 from the germline V gene are SGDLS and YYNGEE. The CDR3 spells CASSVGSRGRTGELFF. The CDR3 bases are TGTGCCAGCAGCGTAGGGTCGAGGGGTCGGACCGGGGAGCTGTTTTTT.

The CDR3 bases are TGTGCCAGCAGCTTGACAGGGGTTGCGTATGGCTACACCTTC. This gives the protein CASSLTGVAYGYTF. V is TRBV5-6 and J is TRBJ1-2; 7 positions match TRBD1. Trimming took 1 base from V and 5 from J; bases not matched to a gene: 5. The germline gives CDR1 SGHDT, CDR2 YYEEEE. The CDR3 extends over 14 amino acids.

The chain links TRBV20-1 to TRBJ2-7; the match to TRBD2 covers 7 bases. With V trimmed by 3 bases and J by 2 bases, 10 bases remained unmatched. The CDR3 runs to 15 residues. Germline CDR1 reads DFQATT; CDR2 reads SNEGSKA (reference sequence). The CDR3 loop reads CSASGVRAGAYEQYF. The DNA of the CDR3 is TGCAGTGCTAGTGGAGTCCGGGCGGGAGCCTACGAGCAGTACTTC.

The chain combines TRBV18 with TRBJ1-4, with D possibly being TRBD1 (5 bases). V was clipped by 3 bases and J by 4 bases, with 15 bases between them. CDR3 length: 16 residues. Germline V lookup: CDR1 KGHSH, CDR2 LQKENI. As DNA, the CDR3 is TGTGCCAGCTCACCGAGTTTGCAGGGCCTTAATGAAAAACTGTTTTTT. The encoded protein is CASSPSLQGLNEKLFF.

This sequence joins TRBV5-8 and TRBJ1-1; D is perhaps TRBD1 (6 bases). The CDR3 loop spans 14 amino acids. The V and J ends lost 3 bases and 10 bases respectively, with 19 bases between them. Germline V gene data show CDR1 as SGHTS and CDR2 as YDEGEE. The DNA of the CDR3 is TGTGCCAGCAGCTCGGACAGACCCCACGGGGGAGCTTTCTTT. Translation gives CASSSDRPHGGAFF.

The chain links TRBV11-2 to TRBJ2-1; 11 bases line up with TRBD2. The germline CDR1 and CDR2 sequences are SGHAT and FQNNGV. Germline trimming cut 1 base from V and 10 bases from J; bases unmatched to any gene: 6. The CDR3 covers 15 residues. CDR3 DNA sequence: TGTGCCAGCAGCTTAGTTGGACTAGCGGGTTCCGAGCAGTTCTTC. Its translation is CASSLVGLAGSEQFF.

This clone was found once. This CDR3 is also generated by other DNA sequences in the sample. The chain is built from TRBV3-1 (or the pseudogene TRBV3-2) and TRBJ1-2; perhaps TRBD1 as D (5 bases). From germline, CDR1 is LGHDT and CDR2 YNNKEL (reference sequence). The CDR3 extends over 13 amino acids. The V end was cut by 1 base, the J end by 2 bases, with 5 bases between. The CDR3 reads CASSQGGNYGYTF. CDR3 nucleotides: TGTGCCAGCAGCCAAGGGGGGAACTATGGCTACACCTTC.

This clone was found once. The chain combines TRBV7-8 with TRBJ2-2, with TRBD2 matching over 8 bases. The J segment lost 8 bases and the V segment lost 6 bases, leaving 14 bases of the junction unmatched. Looked up from germline, CDR1 is SGHVS and CDR2 is FQNEAQ. This CDR3 region has 16 residues. This CDR3 is CASSPGRAGDVGELFF. The CDR3, as DNA: TGTGCCAGCAGTCCCGGGAGGGCGGGAGATGTGGGGGAGCTGTTTTTT. Full variable domain (missing parts from reference TRBV7-8 and TRBJ2-2): GAGVSQSPRYKVAKRGQDVALRCDPISGHVSLFWYQQALGQGPEFLTYFQNEAQLDKSGLPSDRFFAERPEGSVSTLKIQRTQQEDSAVYLCASSPGRAGDVGELFFGEGSRLTVL.

The chain uses TRBV4-2 and TRBJ1-5; no definite D call. Germline CDR1 is LGHNA and CDR2 is YNFKEQ. V gave up 0 bases and J gave up 3 bases, with 12 bases separating them. The CDR3 runs 16 residues. In DNA form, the CDR3 reads TGTGCCAGCAGCCAAGATCTGAGGTCAGACAATCAGCCCCAGCATTTT. Its protein product is CASSQDLRSDNQPQHF.

The chain recombines TRBV29-1 with TRBJ1-5, with 8 nucleotides matching TRBD1. This CDR3 is 14 amino acids long. J gave up 1 base and V 6 bases, and 5 bases lay outside the gene matches. Germline-derived CDR1 and CDR2 are SQVTM and ANQGSEA. DNA of the CDR3: TGCAGCGTAGCAGGGGGCGGAAGCAATCAGCCCCAGCATTTT. Its protein is CSVAGGGSNQPQHF.

This clone was observed a single time. The chain recombines TRBV14 with TRBJ1-5; D is uncertain. From germline, CDR1 is SGHDN and CDR2 FVKESK. Trimming took off 0 bases at V and 9 bases at J, with 15 bases between the two ends. There are 15 residues in the CDR3. The CDR3 coding sequence is TGTGCCAGCAGCCAAGATCCGGAGCTTACTCGGCCCCAGCATTTT. Translated: CASSQDPELTRPQHF.

The V gene is TRBV5-1, the J gene TRBJ2-1; the D gene is possibly TRBD1 (8 bases). Trimming removed 4 bases at V and 9 bases at J, with 17 bases between. The CDR3 totals 14 residues. Germline V gene sequence: CDR1 SGHRS, CDR2 YFSETQ. The CDR3 sequence: CASSPQDREGEQFF. The CDR3 nucleotides are TGCGCCAGCAGCCCCCAGGACAGGGAGGGTGAGCAGTTCTTC. The variable domain in full, completed from reference TRBV5-1 and TRBJ2-1, reads KAGVTQTPRYLIKTRGQQVTLSCSPISGHRSVSWYQQTPGQGLQFLFEYFSETQRNKGNFPGRFSGRQFSNSRSEMNVSTLELGDSALYLCASSPQDREGEQFFGPGTRLTVL.

V usage is TRBV6-1 and J usage is TRBJ2-5, with 12 nucleotides matching TRBD1. This CDR3 spans 16 amino acids. V dropped 2 bases and J dropped 5; count of bases not matched to a gene: 6. Germline V gene data show CDR1 as MNHNS and CDR2 as SASEGT. The CDR3 DNA sequence: TGTGCCAGCAGTGAACATGGGACAGGGGGCCGGGAGACCCAGTACTTC. Amino acid sequence: CASSEHGTGGRETQYF.

The genes are TRBV18 and TRBJ2-7; D perhaps matches TRBD1 (5 bases). Trimming removed 1 base from V and 3 bases from J, with 7 bases in between. Germline V lookup: CDR1 KGHSH, CDR2 LQKENI. CDR3 size: 13 residues. CDR3 DNA: TGTGCCAGCTCACCACAGGGGTACTACGAGCAGTACTTC. It yields the protein CASSPQGYYEQYF.